This TCR beta chain was recovered during a study of blood T cell repertoires in COVID-19. Overall study: Some COVID-19 samples were acute and others convalescent; all came from the United States, Italy and Spain.

Profiling relied on immunoSEQ multiplex PCR, and the TCRdb table lists in-frame clones only, not all of them. This table holds about 270,000 clones, approximately 90% found once. Germline CDR1 and CDR2: SGHNT and YENEEA. The CDR3 totals 15 residues. With 0 bases removed from V and 0 bases from J, the gap between germline ends came to 9 bases. The sequenced material came from PBMCs or T cells enriched from blood (not recorded which). The rearrangement uses TRBV11-3 and TRBJ2-7; no clear D. This clonotype originated in a woman aged 30 to 39 with acute COVID-19. The CDR3 DNA reads TGTGCCAGCAGCTTAGAGGGTACTAACTCCTACGAGCAGTACTTC. Translated, it gives CASSLEGTNSYEQYF. Combining the CDR3 with reference TRBV11-3 and TRBJ2-7 gives the whole variable domain EAGVVQSPRYKIIEKKQPVAFWCNPISGHNTLYWYLQNLGQGPELLIRYENEEAVDDSQLPKDRFSAERLKGVDSTLKIQPAELGDSAVYLCASSLEGTNSYEQYFGPGTRLTVT.